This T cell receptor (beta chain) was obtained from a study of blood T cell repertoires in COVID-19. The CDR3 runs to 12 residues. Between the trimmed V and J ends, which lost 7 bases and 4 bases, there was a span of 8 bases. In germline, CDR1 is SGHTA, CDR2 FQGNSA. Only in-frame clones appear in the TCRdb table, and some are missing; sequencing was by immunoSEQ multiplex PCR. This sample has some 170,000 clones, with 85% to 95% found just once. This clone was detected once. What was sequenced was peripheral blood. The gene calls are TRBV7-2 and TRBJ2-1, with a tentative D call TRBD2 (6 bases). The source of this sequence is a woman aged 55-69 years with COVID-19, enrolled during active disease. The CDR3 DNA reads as TGTGCCAGCAACGGACTATACAATGAGCAGTTCTTC. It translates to CASNGLYNEQFF.